A selection of T cell receptor beta chains follows, all from one sample in a study of T-cell memory formation after mild COVID-19. TCRdb independently ran MiXCR on the 5' RACE reads; one entry per CDR3 protein. This sample yields about 150,000 distinct CDR3 sequences, of which about 5.5% are seen a single time; about 2% belongs to the top ten. The sequenced material came from PBMCs or a T cell subset sorted from them (not recorded which). These TCRs come from an adult woman who had mild COVID-19 (a few samples of this study predate the infection). Cell type and time point are not known. Both conserved end residues are part of each CDR3. The D gene is left open where the match is weak. Clone size appears in some rows only: once, few, many, or a class for an expanded clone.

.	TRBV5-4	.	13	TRBJ1-1	TGTGCCAGCAGCTTGGGCAGGGCCACTGAAGCTTTCTTT	CASSLGRATEAFF
.	TRBV9	.	16	TRBJ2-3	TGTGCCAGCAGCGTATCGGCCGGACAGCTCACAGATACGCAGTATTTT	CASSVSAGQLTDTQYF
few	TRBV24-1	TRBD2	18	TRBJ2-1	TGTGCCACCAGTGATTTAGGAGTAGCGGGAGAAATGAACAATGAGCAGTTCTTC	CATSDLGVAGEMNNEQFF
many	TRBV5-1	TRBD1	13	TRBJ1-2	TGCGCCAGCAGCTTGGATAGGGGGCGAGGCTACACCTTC	CASSLDRGRGYTF
many	TRBV20-1	.	13	TRBJ1-1	TGCAGTGCTCTCCAAGGGTTCCTCGCTGAAGCTTTCTTT	CSALQGFLAEAFF
many	TRBV5-5	.	16	TRBJ1-2	TGTGCCAGCGCCCCCTTTAGCGTGTCCGAGGGCTATGGCTACACCTTC	CASAPFSVSEGYGYTF
few	TRBV5-6	TRBD1	15	TRBJ1-1	TGTGCCAGCACCTCTTTAGGGGGCCCAAACACTGAAGCTTTCTTT	CASTSLGGPNTEAFF
.	TRBV5-4	.	18	TRBJ1-6	TGTGCCAGCAGCTTGGTTCCCTCTCCGGAAGTATCCGGTTCACCCCTCCACTTT	CASSLVPSPEVSGSPLHF
.	TRBV6-5	.	13	TRBJ1-1	TGTGCCAGCAGTCCCGGCGGGTCCACTGAAGCTTTCTTT	CASSPGGSTEAFF
many	TRBV6-1	.	15	TRBJ2-1	TGTGCCAGCAGTGAAGTGATGACATCGGTTGATGAGCAGTTCTTC	CASSEVMTSVDEQFF
many	TRBV29-1	TRBD2	14	TRBJ2-1	TGCAGCGGTACTAGCGGTAGCTCCTACAATGAGCAGTTCTTC	CSGTSGSSYNEQFF
.	TRBV11-2	TRBD1	16	TRBJ2-7	TGTGCCAGCAGCCCGATGACAGGGGCCCTCCGTTACGAGCAGTACTTC	CASSPMTGALRYEQYF
many	TRBV12-3/TRBV12-4	TRBD1	16	TRBJ1-2	TGTGCCACCTCCCTGGTACAGGGGGCCTTAACCGGGAGCTACACCTTC	CATSLVQGALTGSYTF
.	TRBV29-1	TRBD1	16	TRBJ2-1	TGCAGCGTTGAAGGCGGGACAGGGGTTCCCTACAATGAGCAGTTCTTC	CSVEGGTGVPYNEQFF
many	TRBV10-3	TRBD1	14	TRBJ1-1	TGTGCCATCAGCCGGCAGGGGGCGGACACTGAAGCTTTCTTT	CAISRQGADTEAFF
many	TRBV7-7	TRBD2	14	TRBJ2-1	TGTGCTAGCAGCTTAGCGGGCCGGACCAATGAGCAGTTCTTC	CASSLAGRTNEQFF
.	TRBV7-2	.	13	TRBJ1-1	TGTGCCAGCAGCGCGGACAGAAACACTGAAGCTTTCTTT	CASSADRNTEAFF
.	TRBV9	TRBD1	18	TRBJ1-2	TGTGCCAGCAGCTTTCACGTTGGGCAGGGGGCGCTTCAGAATGGCTACACCTTC	CASSFHVGQGALQNGYTF
many	TRBV5-4	.	17	TRBJ2-3	TGTGCCAGCAGCGGACCGGGGGGCGCCTCTAGCACAGATACGCAGTATTTT	CASSGPGGASSTDTQYF
.	TRBV18	.	13	TRBJ1-1	TGTGCCAGCTCTCACAATGAGGGGACTGAAGCTTTCTTT	CASSHNEGTEAFF
few	TRBV10-3	.	15	TRBJ2-7	TGTGCCATCAGCTCAGGGGATCGGGTAGCCTACGAGCAGTACTTC	CAISSGDRVAYEQYF
.	TRBV27	.	12	TRBJ1-6	TGTGCCAGCAGTTTTTGGGGCTCACCCCTCCACTTT	CASSFWGSPLHF
.	TRBV12-3/TRBV12-4	TRBD2	20	TRBJ2-1	TGTGCCAGCAGTTTAAGGGGGACTAGCGGGAGGGCCCTCTTGAGGAATGAGCAGTTCTTC	CASSLRGTSGRALLRNEQFF
many	TRBV7-2	TRBD2	12	TRBJ2-1	TGTGCCAGCAGCTTAGTGGGCGGGAGTTGGGTCTTC	CASSLVGGSWVF
many	TRBV2	.	16	TRBJ2-7	TGTGCCAGCAAACAACCGGGACCTGACGGCGCCTACGAGCAGTACTTC	CASKQPGPDGAYEQYF
.	TRBV3-1	.	13	TRBJ2-2	TGTGCCAGCTCCTATGCTGACACCGGGGAGCTGTTTTTT	CASSYADTGELFF
few	TRBV12-3/TRBV12-4	TRBD1	15	TRBJ2-7	TGTGCCAGCAGCCAGGACAGGGTTGACGGGGACGAGCAGTACTTC	CASSQDRVDGDEQYF
many	TRBV20-1	TRBD1	15	TRBJ1-1	TGCAGTGCTAGGCCCGCCGACAGGGGGGACACTGAAGCTTTCTTT	CSARPADRGDTEAFF
few	TRBV28	.	12	TRBJ1-6	TGTGCCAGCAGTTCAGGGAATTCACCCCTCCACTTT	CASSSGNSPLHF
few	TRBV2	TRBD2	16	TRBJ2-1	TGTGCCAGCAGTGAATCACGACTAGCGGGTGACAATGAGCAGTTCTTC	CASSESRLAGDNEQFF
few	TRBV12-3/TRBV12-4	.	14	TRBJ1-4	TGTGCCAGCAGCGATGGAGGGAAGGAGGAAAAACTGTTTTTT	CASSDGGKEEKLFF
.	TRBV9	TRBD1	15	TRBJ1-5	TGTGCCAGCAGCCGATGGGACCAGGGGGATCAGCCCCAGCATTTT	CASSRWDQGDQPQHF
.	TRBV5-6	TRBD2	15	TRBJ2-1	TGTGCCAGCAGCCCTTTAGCGGGGGGGCACAATGAGCAGTTCTTC	CASSPLAGGHNEQFF
.	TRBV6-2/TRBV6-3	.	15	TRBJ2-5	TGTGCCAGCAGTTCCAGACAGCTAAGGAGCTCCACCCAGTACTTC	CASSSRQLRSSTQYF
.	TRBV6-2/TRBV6-3	.	16	TRBJ2-3	TGTGCCAGCAGTAGCACCCCGGGACGGTACACAGATACGCAGTATTTT	CASSSTPGRYTDTQYF
many	TRBV12-3/TRBV12-4	.	15	TRBJ2-3	TGTGCCAGCAGTCTAGAGCAGGCCACGGGGATGACGCAGTATTTT	CASSLEQATGMTQYF
few	TRBV7-3	.	14	TRBJ2-2	TGTGCCAGCAGCTTAAGCTCAAACACCGGGGAGCTGTTTTTT	CASSLSSNTGELFF
many	TRBV29-1	.	15	TRBJ2-7	TGCAGCGTAAAAAGGGGGGGACAGGAGATACGGGAGCAGTACTTC	CSVKRGGQEIREQYF
many	TRBV24-1	TRBD2	13	TRBJ2-5	TGTGCCACCAGTGATCCAGCGGGGGAGACCCAGTACTTC	CATSDPAGETQYF
many	TRBV6-2/TRBV6-3	TRBD2	19	TRBJ2-5	TGTGCCAGCAGTTACGCCAGAAAATCCGGGACTAGCGGGCAAGAGACCCAGTACTTC	CASSYARKSGTSGQETQYF
few	TRBV4-2	TRBD2	16	TRBJ2-7	TGTGCCAGCAGCCAAGATCGGCGGGGGGACCCCTACGAGCAGTACTTC	CASSQDRRGDPYEQYF
.	TRBV18	TRBD2	16	TRBJ2-1	TGTGCCAGCTCACGAGAGGCGGGGGGAACCTACAATGAGCAGTTCTTC	CASSREAGGTYNEQFF
.	TRBV13	.	15	TRBJ1-4	TGTGCCAGCAGCCTGCGACAGTTGAGGAATGAAAAACTGTTTTTT	CASSLRQLRNEKLFF
many	TRBV18	TRBD1	16	TRBJ1-1	TGTGCCAGCTCACCGCGGGACAGGCTTTCGGGCACTGAAGCTTTCTTT	CASSPRDRLSGTEAFF
few	TRBV18	.	13	TRBJ2-1	TGTGCCAGCTCACCACTAGGAGGGGACGAGCAGTTCTTC	CASSPLGGDEQFF
many	TRBV4-2	.	12	TRBJ2-7	TGTGCCAGCAGCCAAGATCTCTACGAGCAGTACTTC	CASSQDLYEQYF
.	TRBV4-1	.	14	TRBJ2-3	TGCGCCAGCAGCCAAGAGAGGGTCACAGATACGCAGTATTTT	CASSQERVTDTQYF
few	TRBV6-5	TRBD1	14	TRBJ1-4	TGTGCCAGCAGTAAACTTGGGACAGGGGTAAAACTGTTTTTT	CASSKLGTGVKLFF
few	TRBV6-5	.	15	TRBJ1-6	TGTGCCAGCAGTCGCCGCCCGGGGGAGTATTCACCCCTCCACTTT	CASSRRPGEYSPLHF
few	TRBV12-3/TRBV12-4	.	13	TRBJ2-3	TGTGCCAGCAGGTGGAGGGCTACAGATACGCAGTATTTT	CASRWRATDTQYF
many	TRBV12-3/TRBV12-4	TRBD1	18	TRBJ1-1	TGTGCCAGCAGACCGAGCCGGGACAGGGGGCGTCTCAACACTGAAGCTTTCTTT	CASRPSRDRGRLNTEAFF
many	TRBV7-9	TRBD1	14	TRBJ2-1	TGTGCCAGCACCTTGACAGGGGGTTACAATGAGCAGTTCTTC	CASTLTGGYNEQFF
.	TRBV12-3/TRBV12-4	.	12	TRBJ1-2	TGTGCCAGCACCTCGGGGGGCGCTGGCTACACCTTC	CASTSGGAGYTF